This entry concerns a single T cell receptor (beta chain). The entry originates in a study of blood T cell repertoires in COVID-19. Study in general: The cDNA or gDNA used as material had been derived from T cells, B-cell-depleted T cells, or PBMCs.

TCRdb keeps only in-frame clones here, not all; method: immunoSEQ multiplex PCR. The sample has around 200,000 clones; around nine tenths are singletons. CDR1 is MDHEN and CDR2 is SYDVKM in the germline V gene. V lost 5 bases to trimming and J lost 1 base, with 12 bases between them. CDR3 size: 15 residues. The sequence came from a man younger than 40 with acute or convalescent COVID-19. The sequencing input was peripheral blood. The V and J genes are TRBV28 and TRBJ1-3; maybe TRBD1 (6 bases). The CDR3 spells CASSIGQWSGNTIYF. The CDR3 bases are TGTGCCAGCAGTATAGGACAGTGGTCTGGAAACACCATATATTTT.